This is a list of T cell receptor beta chains from one sample in a study of T cells after yellow fever vaccination. TCRdb recomputed calls from the 5' RACE reads with MiXCR, one row per CDR3 protein. The sample records around 320,000 distinct CDR3 sequences, around 4.3% being singletons. Source: PBMCs, taken 15 days after the yellow fever booster vaccination. The receptors were sampled from a man in his late teens or twenties who received the YFV17D yellow fever vaccine. CDR3s include the opening cysteine and the closing phenylalanine or tryptophan. The D gene is left open where the match is weak. Part of the rows lack a size; the others show once, few, many or a class for expanded clones.

CDR3 protein,CDR3 DNA,clone size,D gene,J gene,V gene
CSASRGNTQYF,TGCAGTGCTAGCCGGGGAAATACGCAGTATTTT,few,NA,TRBJ2-3,TRBV20-1
CASSLLTRNTEAFF,TGCGCCAGCAGCCTCCTCACGCGGAACACTGAAGCTTTCTTT,few,NA,TRBJ1-1,TRBV4-3
CASSQGRLGTIYF,TGTGCCAGCAGTCAGGGACGGCTAGGGACCATATATTTT,few,NA,TRBJ1-3,TRBV27
CASSSQGGNGYTF,TGTGCCAGCAGCTCCCAAGGTGGGAATGGCTACACCTTC,many,NA,TRBJ1-2,TRBV7-9
CATSDSSGTGAHNEQFF,TGTGCCACCAGTGATTCGTCAGGGACAGGGGCCCACAATGAGCAGTTCTTC,NA,TRBD1,TRBJ2-1,TRBV24-1
CASSFWGNTF,TGTGCCAGCAGTTTTTGGGGCAACACCTTC,many,NA,TRBJ1-2,TRBV12-3/TRBV12-4
CAISGTGGGDQPQHF,TGTGCCATCAGTGGGACAGGGGGAGGCGATCAGCCCCAGCATTTT,many,TRBD1,TRBJ1-5,TRBV10-3
CSVESGGNQPQHF,TGCAGCGTTGAATCGGGGGGGAATCAGCCCCAGCATTTT,few,NA,TRBJ1-5,TRBV29-1
CATSVGTNTGELFF,TGTGCCACCAGTGTGGGAACGAACACCGGGGAGCTGTTTTTT,many,NA,TRBJ2-2,TRBV24-1
CASIRGDRRLNEQFF,TGTGCCAGCATCCGGGGGGACAGGCGTCTTAATGAGCAGTTCTTC,many,NA,TRBJ2-1,TRBV2
CASSQNNYEQYF,TGTGCCAGCAGCCAAAACAACTACGAGCAGTACTTC,few,NA,TRBJ2-7,TRBV3-2
CASSLETGLIGETQYF,TGCGCCAGCAGCTTGGAGACAGGGCTAATCGGGGAGACCCAGTACTTC,few,TRBD1,TRBJ2-5,TRBV5-1
CASSSPQGAVGELFF,TGTGCCAGCAGTTCGCCCCAGGGGGCAGTCGGGGAGCTGTTTTTT,few,TRBD1,TRBJ2-2,TRBV28
CAISPDRANYGYTF,TGTGCCATCAGCCCAGACAGGGCTAACTATGGCTACACCTTC,many,TRBD1,TRBJ1-2,TRBV10-3
CASSPRVSDTQYF,TGTGCCAGCAGCCCTCGCGTATCAGATACGCAGTATTTT,many,NA,TRBJ2-3,TRBV7-2
CATSRERFSGGAVDTQYF,TGTGCCACCAGCAGAGAACGTTTTAGCGGGGGGGCCGTAGATACGCAGTATTTT,few,TRBD2,TRBJ2-3,TRBV15
CSAELAGGTDTQYF,TGCAGTGCAGAATTAGCGGGGGGGACAGATACGCAGTATTTT,many,TRBD2,TRBJ2-3,TRBV20-1
CSVTGTGGLVPSQETQYF,TGCAGCGTGACCGGGACAGGGGGCTTAGTACCCTCCCAAGAGACCCAGTACTTC,many,TRBD1,TRBJ2-5,TRBV29-1
CASRGGARGEQFF,TGTGCCAGCAGGGGGGGGGCCAGAGGTGAGCAGTTCTTC,NA,NA,TRBJ2-1,TRBV12-3/TRBV12-4
CASSSGGQGAFF,TGTGCCAGCAGCTCAGGCGGCCAGGGAGCTTTCTTT,NA,NA,TRBJ1-1,TRBV7-9
CASSLGLDTQYF,TGTGCCAGCAGCCTAGGGCTGGATACGCAGTATTTT,many,NA,TRBJ2-3,TRBV7-2
CASSQDGGRGTEAFF,TGTGCCAGCAGCCAAGATGGGGGGAGAGGCACTGAAGCTTTCTTT,NA,NA,TRBJ1-1,TRBV3-1
CATSRVREPLHF,TGTGCCACCAGCAGAGTAAGGGAACCCCTCCACTTT,many,NA,TRBJ1-6,TRBV15
CASSRNSGQGWDGYTF,TGTGCCAGCAGCCGAAATAGCGGACAGGGCTGGGATGGCTACACCTTC,many,TRBD1,TRBJ1-2,TRBV7-2
CASSSQTEDTQYF,TGCGCCAGCAGCTCACAGACAGAAGATACGCAGTATTTT,few,NA,TRBJ2-3,TRBV5-1
CASSLVTGTGAIYYGYTF,TGCGCCAGCAGCTTGGTAACCGGGACAGGGGCCATATACTATGGCTACACCTTC,NA,TRBD1,TRBJ1-2,TRBV5-1
CSVRQGWADTQYF,TGCAGCGTCCGACAGGGGTGGGCAGATACGCAGTATTTT,many,TRBD1,TRBJ2-3,TRBV29-1
CASSLWRRGSTDTQYF,TGCGCCAGCAGCTTGTGGCGGCGGGGGAGCACAGATACGCAGTATTTT,many,TRBD2,TRBJ2-3,TRBV5-1
CASSFGYEQFF,TGTGCCAGCAGCTTTGGCTATGAGCAGTTCTTC,many,NA,TRBJ2-1,TRBV7-6
CSARDMRGSYNEQFF,TGCAGTGCTAGAGATATGAGGGGCTCCTACAATGAGCAGTTCTTC,many,NA,TRBJ2-1,TRBV20-1
CSARPASAQFRRETQYF,TGCAGTGCTAGGCCCGCTTCGGCTCAATTCAGGCGGGAGACCCAGTACTTC,few,NA,TRBJ2-5,TRBV20-1
CASRWGTEAFF,TGTGCCAGCAGATGGGGGACTGAAGCTTTCTTT,NA,NA,TRBJ1-1,TRBV3-1
CTSSQIGGEVGNEQFF,TGCACCAGCAGCCAGATAGGAGGCGAAGTCGGCAATGAGCAGTTCTTC,many,NA,TRBJ2-1,TRBV1
CSASPQRRPYGYTF,TGCAGTGCTAGTCCCCAACGACGCCCCTATGGCTACACCTTC,NA,NA,TRBJ1-2,TRBV20-1
CSETPGLEGPGAQYF,TGCAGTGAGACCCCGGGACTAGAAGGCCCCGGGGCCCAGTACTTC,many,TRBD2,TRBJ2-5,TRBV20-1
CASSRWTGLSNQPQHF,TGTGCCAGTAGTCGTTGGACAGGGTTAAGCAATCAGCCCCAGCATTTT,few,TRBD1,TRBJ1-5,TRBV19
CSAKKLAGDNEQFF,TGCAGCGCTAAAAAACTAGCGGGGGACAATGAGCAGTTCTTC,few,TRBD2,TRBJ2-1,TRBV29-1
CASRRDGLNTGELFF,TGCGCCAGCCGAAGGGACGGACTGAACACCGGGGAGCTGTTTTTT,NA,NA,TRBJ2-2,TRBV5-1
CASRSGGANTGELFF,TGTGCCAGCAGGTCGGGCGGGGCGAACACCGGGGAGCTGTTTTTT,many,NA,TRBJ2-2,TRBV9